The rows below give T cell receptor beta chains drawn from one sample of a study of shared T cell receptors in the human thymus. TCRdb keeps only in-frame clones here, not all; method: immunoSEQ multiplex PCR. The table has hundreds of thousands of clones, approximately 87% seen once; the top ten hold about 0.0094%. The same sample was also studied in work on human thymus T cells.

Sequenced: thymocytes. These receptors were collected from a boy under two years old with a congenital heart defect. The CDR3 runs from the conserved cysteine through the conserved F or W. The D gene is left open where the match is weak. For some rows the clone size is stated as once, few or many, or as a class when expanded; others skip it.

d_gene: TRBD1
abundance: .
len: 15
v_gene: TRBV6-5
CDR3aa: CASSHPTGEESPLHF

d_gene: .
abundance: .
len: 14
v_gene: TRBV27
CDR3aa: CASSGGAYNQPQHF

d_gene: TRBD1
abundance: .
len: 15
v_gene: TRBV2
CDR3aa: CASSVQHRGTGELFF

d_gene: TRBD2
abundance: .
len: 18
v_gene: TRBV4-1
CDR3aa: CASSQVVLAGNRSGELFF

d_gene: TRBD1
abundance: .
len: 18
v_gene: TRBV4-2
CDR3aa: CASSPRQGAEEINTEAFF

d_gene: .
abundance: once
len: 15
v_gene: TRBV14
CDR3aa: CASSQGGVGEETQYF

d_gene: TRBD2
abundance: .
len: 15
v_gene: TRBV27
CDR3aa: CAAGRLAGPENIQYF

d_gene: TRBD2
abundance: .
len: 17
v_gene: TRBV10-3
CDR3aa: CAISESTSGRREETQYF

d_gene: .
abundance: few
len: 18
v_gene: TRBV5-4
CDR3aa: CASSLVRGTKMYTDTQYF

d_gene: .
abundance: .
len: 16
v_gene: TRBV28
CDR3aa: CASSGQLRNMNTEAFF

d_gene: .
abundance: few
len: 17
v_gene: TRBV4-3
CDR3aa: CASSQDLDTYANYGYTF

d_gene: .
abundance: .
len: 18
v_gene: TRBV21-1
CDR3aa: CASSTTGIRDRGRDTQYF

d_gene: TRBD1
abundance: .
len: 16
v_gene: TRBV5-4
CDR3aa: CASSYRTGFDSYEQYF

d_gene: TRBD1
abundance: .
len: 16
v_gene: TRBV28
CDR3aa: CASSLTTGESSYEQYF

d_gene: TRBD2
abundance: .
len: 20
v_gene: TRBV5-4
CDR3aa: CASSLVVRLAGAGGTDTQYF

d_gene: TRBD1
abundance: once
len: 21
v_gene: TRBV4-3
CDR3aa: CASSQASEGTGMHSGANVLTF

d_gene: TRBD1
abundance: .
len: 16
v_gene: TRBV28
CDR3aa: CASETLWDRNNQPQHF

d_gene: .
abundance: .
len: 22
v_gene: TRBV4-1
CDR3aa: CASSQDRLGREAVSHSTDTQYF

d_gene: .
abundance: .
len: 15
v_gene: TRBV6-5
CDR3aa: CASSTPDRLNTEAFF

d_gene: TRBD2
abundance: .
len: 15
v_gene: TRBV7-2
CDR3aa: CASSLAAGGQETQYF

d_gene: .
abundance: few
len: 15
v_gene: TRBV12-5
CDR3aa: CASGPTDTQQTEAFF

d_gene: .
abundance: few
len: 15
v_gene: TRBV4-3
CDR3aa: CASSQKQGPNQPQHF

d_gene: .
abundance: .
len: 16
v_gene: TRBV14
CDR3aa: CASSQAVRTGTSPLHF

d_gene: TRBD1
abundance: .
len: 17
v_gene: TRBV30
CDR3aa: CAWIKPGTGGKNTEAFF

d_gene: .
abundance: .
len: 15
v_gene: TRBV7-9
CDR3aa: CASSPSGANPYEQYF

d_gene: .
abundance: once
len: 11
v_gene: TRBV14
CDR3aa: CASSPGEKLFF

d_gene: TRBD1
abundance: .
len: 17
v_gene: TRBV19
CDR3aa: CASSPPPGTGSTGELFF

d_gene: TRBD1
abundance: .
len: 15
v_gene: TRBV9
CDR3aa: CASSVRDRDPYEQYF

d_gene: TRBD1
abundance: once
len: 16
v_gene: TRBV29-1
CDR3aa: CSVAGQGLRMNTEAFF

d_gene: .
abundance: .
len: 15
v_gene: TRBV7-9
CDR3aa: CASSLRQGGRNEQYF

d_gene: TRBD1
abundance: .
len: 14
v_gene: TRBV25-1
CDR3aa: CASSDVDRGNEQYF

d_gene: .
abundance: .
len: 16
v_gene: TRBV6-1
CDR3aa: CASSDTQGWRNTEAFF

d_gene: TRBD2
abundance: .
len: 14
v_gene: TRBV13
CDR3aa: CASSFGTSLYEQYF

d_gene: .
abundance: .
len: 11
v_gene: TRBV20-1
CDR3aa: CSPFGSDTQYF

d_gene: .
abundance: .
len: 15
v_gene: TRBV5-4
CDR3aa: CASAYHGGRQGEQFF

d_gene: .
abundance: .
len: 17
v_gene: TRBV4-3
CDR3aa: CASSHPRGPREYGELFF

d_gene: TRBD2
abundance: .
len: 15
v_gene: TRBV25-1
CDR3aa: CASSAILAEGETQYF

d_gene: TRBD2
abundance: .
len: 18
v_gene: TRBV27
CDR3aa: CASSLGGRGSGYTGELFF

d_gene: .
abundance: .
len: 14
v_gene: TRBV5-6
CDR3aa: CASSRTDPGNTIYF

d_gene: .
abundance: .
len: 14
v_gene: TRBV5-6
CDR3aa: CASSFGTFNTEAFF

d_gene: TRBD2
abundance: .
len: 19
v_gene: TRBV4-3
CDR3aa: CASSQAPWTSGRVRVEQYF

d_gene: TRBD2
abundance: .
len: 13
v_gene: TRBV28
CDR3aa: CASSLAGEYEQYF

d_gene: TRBD1
abundance: .
len: 15
v_gene: TRBV11-3
CDR3aa: CASSPETGFNYGYTF

d_gene: .
abundance: .
len: 13
v_gene: TRBV6-6
CDR3aa: CASRGRVRDEQYF

d_gene: TRBD2
abundance: .
len: 18
v_gene: TRBV9
CDR3aa: CASSVGSLAGLNTGELFF

d_gene: .
abundance: .
len: 15
v_gene: TRBV6-1
CDR3aa: CASSEAPQTSCEQYF

d_gene: TRBD1
abundance: .
len: 12
v_gene: TRBV28
CDR3aa: CASSSRDRAAFF

d_gene: .
abundance: .
len: 12
v_gene: TRBV14
CDR3aa: CATQGSGPEAFF

d_gene: .
abundance: .
len: 17
v_gene: TRBV5-1
CDR3aa: CASSLDRASGPGYEQYF